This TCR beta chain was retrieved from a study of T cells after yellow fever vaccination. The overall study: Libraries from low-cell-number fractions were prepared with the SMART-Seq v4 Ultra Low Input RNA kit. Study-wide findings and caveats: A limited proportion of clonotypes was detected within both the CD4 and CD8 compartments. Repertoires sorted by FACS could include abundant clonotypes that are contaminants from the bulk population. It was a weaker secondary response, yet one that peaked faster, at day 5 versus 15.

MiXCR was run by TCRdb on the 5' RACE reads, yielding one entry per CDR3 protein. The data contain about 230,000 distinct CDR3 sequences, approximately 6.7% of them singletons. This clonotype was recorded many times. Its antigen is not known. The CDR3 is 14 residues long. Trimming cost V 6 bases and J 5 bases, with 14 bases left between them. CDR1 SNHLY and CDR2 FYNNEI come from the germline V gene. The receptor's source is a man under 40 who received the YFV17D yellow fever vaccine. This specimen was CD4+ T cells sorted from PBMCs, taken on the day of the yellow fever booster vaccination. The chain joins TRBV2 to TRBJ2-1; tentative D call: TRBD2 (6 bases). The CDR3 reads CASRVTSLDNEQFF. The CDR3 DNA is TGTGCCAGCAGGGTGACTAGTCTCGACAATGAGCAGTTCTTC.